This entry concerns a single T cell receptor (beta chain). Its antigen is unknown. This sample was taken from a study of beta chain features in type 1 diabetes. Expressed TCRB transcripts were sequenced, since all the RNA that had been isolated was reverse transcribed. The method was immunoSEQ multiplex PCR; TCRdb's version includes in-frame clones alone and lacks a portion of them. The sample shows about 660,000 clones, over 13% of them seen only once. This CDR3 has 14 residues. CDR1 is SGHRS, CDR2 YFSETQ, per germline. Trimming took off 0 bases at V and 5 bases at J, with 11 bases between the two ends. General study points: For TCRB rearrangement, an influence of HLA type remained unresolved here. In comparison with healthy donors, patients had naive, central memory and Treg TCRB repertoires that appeared more similar. Possible PCR preference for shorter templates applied equally to patients and controls. TCRB CDR3 length was moderately but significantly reduced in all four CD4+ subsets of Type 1 diabetes patients.

The TCR comes from a young man with type 1 diabetes. The sample consisted of naive CD4+ T cells from blood. The chain employs TRBV5-1 and TRBJ2-5, with D perhaps TRBD2 (6 bases). The CDR3 bases are TGCGCCAGCAGCTTGGGCGGGACCGAGGAGACCCAGTACTTC. Residues: CASSLGGTEETQYF.